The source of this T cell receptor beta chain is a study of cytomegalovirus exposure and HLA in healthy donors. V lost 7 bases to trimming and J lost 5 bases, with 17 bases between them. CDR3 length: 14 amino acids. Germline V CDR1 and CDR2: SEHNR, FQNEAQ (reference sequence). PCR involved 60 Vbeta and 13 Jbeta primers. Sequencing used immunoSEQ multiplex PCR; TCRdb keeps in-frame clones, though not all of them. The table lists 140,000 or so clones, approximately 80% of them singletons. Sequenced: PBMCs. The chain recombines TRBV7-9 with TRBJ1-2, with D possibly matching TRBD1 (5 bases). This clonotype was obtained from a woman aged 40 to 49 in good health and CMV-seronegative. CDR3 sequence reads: CASTRDRDPYGYTF. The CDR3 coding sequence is TGTGCCAGCACCCGCGACAGAGACCCTTATGGCTACACCTTC.